The clone carrying this T cell receptor (beta chain) has at least ten counts. What it recognizes is unknown. The V and J ends lost 3 bases and 4 bases respectively, with 16 bases between them. Looked up from germline, CDR1 is SGHTA and CDR2 is FQGNSA. The CDR3 length is 17 residues. As for time point: healthy volunteer bleed at 6 weeks. Extraction yielded total RNA from whole blood (unfractionated). TCRdb recomputed calls from the RACE reads with MiXCR, one row per CDR3 protein. The repertoire consists of some 40,000 distinct CDR3 sequences, with around 4% occurring once and the leading ten covering 5.6%. The record originates from a study of human T cells and chemical hapten exposure. Findings and caveats of the study: With regard to DPC sensitization, TCRs above 1 in 1000 frequency did not change.

The chain recombines TRBV7-2 with TRBJ1-6, with D possibly matching TRBD1 (5 bases). The TCR sequence derives from a human donor in good health. Some clones in this sample may be carry-over from other donors' samples. The sample was whole blood. CDR3 region: CASSLATWGIYNSPLHF. CDR3 DNA sequence: TGTGCCAGCAGCTTGGCCACCTGGGGGATTTATAATTCACCCCTCCACTTT.